This T cell receptor (beta chain) was identified during a study of regulatory T cells in long-lasting Graves disease. This clonotype occurred many times. Time point meaning: newly diagnosed GD, antithyroid drugs for less than 3 months. RNA extracted from PBMCs served as the sequencing template. Germline lookup yields CDR1 DFQATT and CDR2 SNEGSKA (reference sequence). The CDR3 is 14 residues long. With 1 base removed from V and 4 bases from J, the gap between germline ends came to 10 bases. CDR3 regions were amplified by Arm-PCR using iRepertoire HTBI primers to build TCR beta libraries. TCRdb fed the multiplex PCR reads into MiXCR, producing one record per CDR3 protein. The repertoire includes some 490,000 distinct CDR3 sequences, around 12% of them detected once, and around 10% sits in the top ten. This sample also appeared in a second study, on T cells in Graves' hyperthyroidism and ophthalmopathy. That report notes: It was considered stable Graves' hyperthyroidism when ophthalmopathy did not progress within 18 months. Patients having uncontrolled infection, another autoimmune disease, pregnancy or lactation were not included. First-round RT-PCR targeting the TCR CDR3 was performed with the HTBI primer set. In validation, the model predicted ophthalmopathy. These predictions came a median approximately six months before onset.

The genes are TRBV20-1 and TRBJ2-2; a possible D gene is TRBD1 (5 bases). The source of this sequence is a woman in her twenties or thirties with Graves disease. The input for sequencing was peripheral blood mononuclear cells (PBMCs), taken at new diagnosis, from a patient treated with antithyroid drugs. CDR3 amino acids: CSARGQGSTGELFF. CDR3 DNA: TGCAGTGCTAGAGGGCAGGGATCCACCGGGGAGCTGTTTTTT.